This T cell receptor (beta chain) originates from a study of follicular helper T cells after annual influenza vaccination. Indicated time point: 2015-2016 season, pre-vaccination. The germline V and J ends were trimmed by 6 bases and 5 bases, with 14 bases remaining between them. Germline V gene lookup returns CDR1 SNHLY and CDR2 FYNNEI. CDR3 length equals 14 residues. Sequencing was performed with immunoSEQ multiplex PCR; in TCRdb, only in-frame clones are kept and a portion is missing. The profile shows roughly 490 clones, approximately 83% of them singletons. This TCR derives from an adult who received the influenza vaccine. The sample consisted of CXCR5+ CD38+ circulating T follicular helper cells from blood, taken on the day of influenza vaccination. The sample's subset: circulating Tfh, non-naive CD4+CXCR5+PD-1+ (ICOS+CD38+ or ICOS-CD38-). The V call is TRBV2, the J call TRBJ2-1; D remains ambiguous. The CDR3 bases are TGTGCCAGCAGGGAACCTAGTTCCCACAATGAGCAGTTCTTC. Encoded protein: CASREPSSHNEQFF. Complete variable domain (other parts from reference TRBV2 and TRBJ2-1): EPEVTQTPSHQVTQMGQEVILRCVPISNHLYFYWYRQILGQKVEFLVSFYNNEISEKSEIFDDQFSVERPDGSNFTLKIRSTKLEDSAMYFCASREPSSHNEQFFGPGTRLTVL.